The clone carrying this T cell receptor (beta chain) came up many times. V was cut by 3 bases and J by 4 bases, with 10 bases left in between. The CDR3 covers 14 residues. The germline CDR1 and CDR2 sequences are SNHLY and FYNNEI. The data belong to a study of T cells in Graves' hyperthyroidism and ophthalmopathy. RNA transcripts gave rise to amplified TCR beta CDR3 regions. Researchers ran a first-round RT-PCR on the TCR CDR3 using the HTBI primer set. TCRdb reprocessed the multiplex PCR reads via MiXCR and lists one record per CDR3 protein. This sample yields under 350,000 distinct CDR3 sequences, of which approximately 14% are seen a single time; 7.9% belongs to the top ten. Disease duration under 2 months; hyperthyroidism patients were aged 18 to 65.

The chain links TRBV2 to TRBJ1-5; D gene unclear. This clonotype originated in a woman aged 40 to 50 with Graves' hyperthyroidism. Material: blood. CDR3 bases: TGTGCCAGCAGTGATCAACTGAAAAATCAGCCCCAGCATTTT. Translation: CASSDQLKNQPQHF. The whole variable domain, remainder taken from reference TRBV2 and TRBJ1-5, is EPEVTQTPSHQVTQMGQEVILRCVPISNHLYFYWYRQILGQKVEFLVSFYNNEISEKSEIFDDQFSVERPDGSNFTLKIRSTKLEDSAMYFCASSDQLKNQPQHFGDGTRLSIL.